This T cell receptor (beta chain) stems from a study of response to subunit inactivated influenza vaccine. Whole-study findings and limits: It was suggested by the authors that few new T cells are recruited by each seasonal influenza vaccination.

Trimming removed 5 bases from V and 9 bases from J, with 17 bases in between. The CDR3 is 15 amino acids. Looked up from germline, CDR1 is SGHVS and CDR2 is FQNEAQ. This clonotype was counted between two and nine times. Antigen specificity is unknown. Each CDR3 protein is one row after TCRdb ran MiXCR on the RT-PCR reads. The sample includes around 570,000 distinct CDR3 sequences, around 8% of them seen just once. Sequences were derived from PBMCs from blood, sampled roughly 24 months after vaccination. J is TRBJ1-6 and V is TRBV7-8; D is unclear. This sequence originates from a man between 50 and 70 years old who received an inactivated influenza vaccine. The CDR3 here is CASSLAQRSGSPLHF. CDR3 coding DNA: TGTGCCAGCAGCCTGGCACAGAGAAGTGGTTCACCCCTCCACTTT. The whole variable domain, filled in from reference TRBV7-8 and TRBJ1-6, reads GAGVSQSPRYKVAKRGQDVALRCDPISGHVSLFWYQQALGQGPEFLTYFQNEAQLDKSGLPSDRFFAERPEGSVSTLKIQRTQQEDSAVYLCASSLAQRSGSPLHFGNGTRLTVT.